Listed below are T cell receptor beta chains from one sample, sequenced in a study of T cell responses to AZD1222 COVID-19 vaccine. Using immunoSEQ multiplex PCR, the repertoire was profiled, and TCRdb retains in-frame clones only, with some absent. The data hold approximately 110,000 clones, with approximately 85% observed a single time. The sequencing used peripheral blood, collected 28 days after the second AZD1222 dose. These receptor sequences come from an adult who received the AZD1222 COVID-19 vaccine. CDR3s include the opening cysteine and the closing phenylalanine or tryptophan. Fields, in order: CDR3 DNA, CDR3 protein, J gene, clone size, V gene, D gene. The D gene is left open where the match is weak. Clone size is given for some rows only: seen once, a few or many times, or a class if the clone is expanded.

DNA: TGTGCAAGTCGCTTTTGCCGGGCCCCGAACACCGGGGAGCTGTTTTTT
CDR3: CASRFCRAPNTGELFF
J: TRBJ2-2
size: .
V: TRBV12-2
D: .

DNA: TGTGCCAGCAGTTTTCTCAGGGGGCTTCAGGCGTATTTT
CDR3: CASSFLRGLQAYF
J: TRBJ2-3
size: .
V: TRBV12-3/TRBV12-4
D: TRBD1

DNA: TGTGCCAGCAGCACTACAAAAGTTCCCTACGAGCAGTACTTC
CDR3: CASSTTKVPYEQYF
J: TRBJ2-7
size: .
V: TRBV21-1
D: .

DNA: TGTGCCATCTCAGGGCTCGGCTACACCTTC
CDR3: CAISGLGYTF
J: TRBJ1-2
size: .
V: TRBV28
D: .

DNA: TGCAGTGCTAGTCAGGGAGCCTACGAGCAGTACTTC
CDR3: CSASQGAYEQYF
J: TRBJ2-7
size: .
V: TRBV20-1
D: .

DNA: TGTGCCAGCAGTTACGGGCTCGGGGTTGCTGAAGCTTTCTTT
CDR3: CASSYGLGVAEAFF
J: TRBJ1-1
size: once
V: TRBV6-5
D: .

DNA: TGTGCCAGCAGCTCGGACACCGGTTCATGGGACACTGAAGCTTTCTTT
CDR3: CASSSDTGSWDTEAFF
J: TRBJ1-1
size: .
V: TRBV5-5
D: .

DNA: TGTGCCAGCAGCGTATCTGAGGGGGTCTCCTACGAGCAGTACTTC
CDR3: CASSVSEGVSYEQYF
J: TRBJ2-7
size: .
V: TRBV9
D: .

DNA: TGTGCCAGCTCACTGACTAGCGGGGGGTACGAGCAGTACTTC
CDR3: CASSLTSGGYEQYF
J: TRBJ2-7
size: .
V: TRBV18
D: TRBD2

DNA: TGTGCCAGCAGTGATTTTGTGACAGAGGAAGCTTTCTTT
CDR3: CASSDFVTEEAFF
J: TRBJ1-1
size: few
V: TRBV25-1
D: .